A selection of T cell receptor beta chains follows, all from one sample in a study of T cell responses to AZD1222 COVID-19 vaccine. The assay was immunoSEQ multiplex PCR, and TCRdb's table has in-frame clones only and misses some. The table records 150,000 to 200,000 clones, 90% to 95% of them present only once. Sequences were derived from peripheral blood, sampled on day 0 of AZD1222 vaccination. Receptor source: an adult in good health. CDR3s include the opening cysteine and the closing phenylalanine or tryptophan. D genes are given only for firm matches. Only part of the rows carry a size: once, few, many, or a class if the clone is expanded.

TRBV10-1	TRBJ1-3	NA	NA	CANGTPNFRNTIYF	TGCGCCAACGGTACCCCAAATTTCAGAAACACCATATATTTT
TRBV11-2	TRBJ1-1	once	NA	CASSLEQGRNTEAFF	TGTGCCAGCAGCTTAGAACAGGGAAGGAACACTGAAGCTTTCTTT
TRBV5-1	TRBJ1-1	NA	NA	CASSLDPGNTEAFF	TGCGCCAGCAGCTTGGATCCGGGGAACACTGAAGCTTTCTTT
TRBV30	TRBJ2-3	NA	TRBD1	CAWSRQGADTQYF	TGTGCCTGGAGTAGACAGGGGGCAGATACGCAGTATTTT
TRBV7-9	TRBJ2-7	NA	NA	CASSLVLPPYEQYF	TGTGCCAGCAGCTTAGTGCTCCCGCCGTACGAGCAGTACTTC
TRBV6-1	TRBJ2-3	NA	TRBD2	CASSDSSGSADTQYF	TGTGCCAGCAGTGATTCTAGCGGGAGCGCAGATACGCAGTATTTT
TRBV25-1	TRBJ2-5	NA	TRBD2	CASSGLAGDEGTQYF	TGTGCCAGCAGTGGACTAGCGGGAGATGAGGGGACCCAGTACTTC
TRBV27	TRBJ2-2	NA	NA	CASSRIRELFF	TGTGCCAGCAGTAGAATCCGGGAGCTGTTTTTT
TRBV4-2	TRBJ2-6	NA	NA	CASSQESLGANVLTF	TGTGCCAGCAGCCAAGAGTCTCTGGGGGCCAACGTCCTGACTTTC
TRBV28	TRBJ1-6	NA	NA	CASVLGVRSPLHF	TGTGCCAGCGTTTTGGGGGTGCGTTCACCCCTCCACTTT
TRBV4-1	TRBJ2-3	NA	NA	CASSHIGQRSTDTQYF	TGCGCCAGCAGCCACATCGGGCAGCGAAGCACAGATACGCAGTATTTT
TRBV2	TRBJ2-1	NA	NA	CASSEGIYNEQFF	TGTGCCAGCAGTGAGGGTATCTACAATGAGCAGTTCTTC
TRBV28	TRBJ2-4	NA	NA	CASTHPQAASSNIQYF	TGTGCCAGCACCCACCCCCAGGCCGCTTCGTCAAACATTCAGTACTTC
TRBV14	TRBJ1-2	NA	TRBD1	CASSQRDRGYGYTF	TGTGCCAGCAGCCAAAGGGACAGGGGGTATGGCTACACCTTC
TRBV4-1	TRBJ2-1	NA	NA	CASSQAGGRSRYNEQFF	TGCGCCAGCAGCCAAGCGGGTGGGCGGAGCAGATACAATGAGCAGTTCTTC
TRBV24-1	TRBJ2-7	NA	NA	CATSGGTGIYEQYF	TGTGCCACCAGTGGTGGGACGGGGATCTACGAGCAGTACTTC
TRBV5-1	TRBJ2-7	NA	TRBD2	CASSVGIQGGAYEQYF	TGCGCCAGCAGCGTCGGTATTCAGGGAGGGGCCTACGAGCAGTACTTC
TRBV9	TRBJ2-2	NA	TRBD1	CASSAPGQGNTGELFF	TGTGCCAGCAGCGCGCCGGGACAGGGAAACACCGGGGAGCTGTTTTTT
TRBV9	TRBJ2-1	NA	NA	CASSVSLGLNEQFF	TGTGCCAGCAGCGTATCGTTGGGATTAAATGAGCAGTTCTTC
TRBV12-3/TRBV12-4	TRBJ2-5	NA	NA	CASSLKEGETQYF	TGTGCCAGCAGTTTAAAGGAGGGGGAGACCCAGTACTTC
TRBV5-4	TRBJ1-2	once	NA	CASSLELYGYTF	TGTGCCAGCAGCTTGGAGCTCTATGGCTACACCTTC
TRBV27	TRBJ1-5	NA	TRBD1	CASRRTGEIQPQHF	TGTGCCAGCAGGCGGACAGGGGAAATTCAGCCCCAGCATTTT
TRBV5-4	TRBJ2-7	NA	NA	CASSSWDHSYEQYF	TGTGCCAGCAGCTCATGGGACCACTCCTACGAGCAGTACTTC
TRBV24-1	TRBJ2-1	NA	NA	CATSGGADRYNEQFF	TGTGCCACCAGTGGTGGGGCAGACAGGTACAATGAGCAGTTCTTC
TRBV18	TRBJ1-2	once	NA	CASSPRADKGYTF	TGTGCCAGCTCACCTCGGGCGGACAAGGGCTACACCTTC
TRBV19	TRBJ1-1	NA	TRBD1	CASSIAGQAPTEAFF	TGTGCCAGTAGTATAGCGGGACAGGCCCCCACTGAAGCTTTCTTT
TRBV7-3	TRBJ2-1	NA	NA	CASSARQASNEQFF	TGTGCCAGCAGCGCCCGACAGGCTAGCAATGAGCAGTTCTTC
TRBV11-2	TRBJ1-2	NA	NA	CASSEQETYGYTF	TGTGCCAGCAGCGAACAAGAAACCTATGGCTACACCTTC
TRBV7-3	TRBJ2-7	NA	TRBD1	CASSPGGSYEQYF	TGTGCCAGCAGCCCAGGGGGCTCCTACGAGCAGTACTTC
TRBV29-1	TRBJ2-7	NA	NA	CSVRQPGTYEQYF	TGCAGCGTTCGACAGCCAGGAACCTACGAGCAGTACTTC
TRBV9	TRBJ2-7	once	NA	CASSVDAGTYEQYF	TGTGCCAGCAGCGTAGACGCCGGAACCTACGAGCAGTACTTC
TRBV3-1/TRBV3-2	TRBJ1-2	NA	NA	CASSQTGTRRYTF	TGTGCCAGCAGCCAAACAGGGACTCGGCGCTACACCTTC
TRBV28	TRBJ1-2	NA	NA	CASSFRGLYGYTF	TGTGCCAGCAGTTTCCGGGGACTCTATGGCTACACCTTC
TRBV28	TRBJ1-5	NA	NA	CASSVLEDSNQPQHF	TGTGCCAGCAGTGTCCTAGAGGACAGCAATCAGCCCCAGCATTTT
TRBV6-5	TRBJ2-2	few	NA	CASRYRSSGELFF	TGTGCCAGCCGTTACAGGAGCTCCGGGGAGCTGTTTTTT
TRBV28	TRBJ2-2	NA	TRBD1	CASSYRGTGELFF	TGTGCCAGCAGTTACAGGGGCACCGGGGAGCTGTTTTTT
TRBV7-3	TRBJ2-4	NA	NA	CASSLTGPGDIQYF	TGTGCCAGCAGCTTAACGGGGCCAGGGGACATTCAGTACTTC
TRBV7-5	TRBJ2-2	NA	NA	CARSQAGTSGSGTGELFF	TGTGCCAGAAGCCAGGCGGGGACTAGCGGGAGTGGCACCGGGGAGCTGTTTTTT
TRBV5-1	TRBJ2-5	NA	NA	CASSLAPGTRDRETQYF	TGCGCCAGCAGCTTGGCCCCCGGGACTCGGGATCGGGAGACCCAGTACTTC
TRBV3-1/TRBV3-2	TRBJ2-5	once	TRBD2	CASSLKLAGANLKTQYF	TGTGCCAGCAGCCTCAAATTAGCGGGAGCGAACCTAAAGACCCAGTACTTC
TRBV4-1	TRBJ2-2	NA	NA	CASNQEPNTGELFF	TGCGCCAGCAACCAAGAACCCAACACCGGGGAGCTGTTTTTT
TRBV10-3	TRBJ2-1	NA	NA	CAINPTGASSYNEQFF	TGTGCCATCAACCCGACGGGGGCGTCTTCCTACAATGAGCAGTTCTTC
TRBV7-6	TRBJ2-2	NA	NA	CASSLVQNTGELFF	TGTGCCAGCAGCTTAGTCCAAAACACCGGGGAGCTGTTTTTT
TRBV5-5	TRBJ2-7	NA	NA	CASSRFASGEQYF	TGTGCCAGCAGCCGGTTTGCGTCGGGCGAGCAGTACTTC
TRBV5-1	TRBJ2-1	NA	NA	CASSLEPGISYNEQFF	TGCGCCAGCAGCTTGGAGCCAGGGATTTCCTACAATGAGCAGTTCTTC
TRBV28	TRBJ1-3	NA	NA	CARYHWAGNTIYF	TGTGCCAGATATCATTGGGCTGGAAACACCATATATTTT